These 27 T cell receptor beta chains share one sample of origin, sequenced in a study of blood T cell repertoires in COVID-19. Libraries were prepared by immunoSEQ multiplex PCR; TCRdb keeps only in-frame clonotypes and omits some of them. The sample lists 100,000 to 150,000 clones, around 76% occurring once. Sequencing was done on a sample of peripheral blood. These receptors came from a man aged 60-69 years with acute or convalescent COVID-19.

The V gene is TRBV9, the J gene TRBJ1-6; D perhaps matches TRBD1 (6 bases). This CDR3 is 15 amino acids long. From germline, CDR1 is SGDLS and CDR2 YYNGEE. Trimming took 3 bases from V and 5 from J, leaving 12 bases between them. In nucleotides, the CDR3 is TGTGCCAGCAGCGCACAGGGCTTCGATAATTCACCCCTCCACTTT. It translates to CASSAQGFDNSPLHF.

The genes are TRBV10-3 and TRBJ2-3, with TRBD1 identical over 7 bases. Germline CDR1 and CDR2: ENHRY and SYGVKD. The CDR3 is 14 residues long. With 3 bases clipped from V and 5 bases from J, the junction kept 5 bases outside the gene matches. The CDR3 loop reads CAISDQGDQDTQYF. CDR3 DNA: TGTGCCATCAGTGATCAGGGGGATCAAGATACGCAGTATTTT.

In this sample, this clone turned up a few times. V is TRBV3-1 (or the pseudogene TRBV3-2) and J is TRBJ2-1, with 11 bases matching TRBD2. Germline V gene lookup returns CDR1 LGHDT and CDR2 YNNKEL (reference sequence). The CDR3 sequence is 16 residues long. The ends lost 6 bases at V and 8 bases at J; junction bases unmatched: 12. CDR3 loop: CASRRGLAGGPDEQFF. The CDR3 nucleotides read TGTGCCAGCAGGAGAGGATTAGCGGGGGGGCCGGATGAGCAGTTCTTC.

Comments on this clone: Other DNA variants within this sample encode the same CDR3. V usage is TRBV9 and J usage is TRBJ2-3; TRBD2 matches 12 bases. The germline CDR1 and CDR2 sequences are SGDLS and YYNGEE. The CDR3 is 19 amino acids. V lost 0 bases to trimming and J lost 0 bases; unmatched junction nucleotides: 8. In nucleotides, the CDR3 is TGTGCCAGCAGCGTAGGTCTAGCGGGGGGGGCTGGGAGCACAGATACGCAGTATTTT. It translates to CASSVGLAGGAGSTDTQYF.

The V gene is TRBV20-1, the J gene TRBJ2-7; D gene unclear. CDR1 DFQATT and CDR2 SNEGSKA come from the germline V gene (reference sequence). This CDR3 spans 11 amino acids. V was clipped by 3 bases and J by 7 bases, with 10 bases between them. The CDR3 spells CSARPLKEQYF. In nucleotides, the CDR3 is TGCAGTGCTAGGCCCCTAAAAGAGCAGTACTTC.

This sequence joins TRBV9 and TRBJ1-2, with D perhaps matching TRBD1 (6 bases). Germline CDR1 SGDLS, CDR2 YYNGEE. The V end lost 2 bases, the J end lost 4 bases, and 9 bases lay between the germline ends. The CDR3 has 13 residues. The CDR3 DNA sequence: TGTGCCAGCAGCGTTACAGGGAGCTATGGCTACACCTTC. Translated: CASSVTGSYGYTF.

The DNA for the CDR3 is TGCGCCAGCAGCCAGCAGGGGGCGGACGGCTACACCTTC. Its protein is CASSQQGADGYTF. The chain links TRBV4-1 to TRBJ1-2; 8 nucleotides line up with TRBD1. The V segment lost 3 bases and the J segment 8 bases; nucleotides outside the gene matches: 5. This CDR3 spans 13 amino acids. In germline, CDR1 is MGHRA, CDR2 YSYEKL.

The CDR3 sequence: CATGGQGSRGYTF. The CDR3 bases are TGTGCCACCGGGGGACAGGGGTCGCGGGGCTACACCTTC. The V gene is TRBV24-1, the J gene TRBJ1-2; TRBD1 agrees at 10 bases. Trimming cost V 9 bases and J 8 bases; bases outside gene matches: 8. CDR1 is KGHDR, CDR2 SFDVKD, per germline. The CDR3 spans 13 residues.

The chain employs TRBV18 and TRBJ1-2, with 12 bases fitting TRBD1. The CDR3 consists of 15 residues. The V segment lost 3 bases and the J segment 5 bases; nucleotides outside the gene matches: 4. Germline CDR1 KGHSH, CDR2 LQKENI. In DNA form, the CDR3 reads TGTGCCAGCTCACCGGGACAGGGGGCGCGGTATGGCTACACCTTC. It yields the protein CASSPGQGARYGYTF.

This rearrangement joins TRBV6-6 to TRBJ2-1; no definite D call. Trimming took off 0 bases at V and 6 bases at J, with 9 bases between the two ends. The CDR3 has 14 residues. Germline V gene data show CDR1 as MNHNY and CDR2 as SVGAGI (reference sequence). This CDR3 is CASSYSNSGNEQFF. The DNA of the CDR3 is TGTGCCAGCAGTTACTCGAATTCGGGCAATGAGCAGTTCTTC.

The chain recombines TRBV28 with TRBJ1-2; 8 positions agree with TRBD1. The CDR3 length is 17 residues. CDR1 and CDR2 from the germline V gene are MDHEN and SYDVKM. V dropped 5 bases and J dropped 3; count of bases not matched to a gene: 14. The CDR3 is CASSAMTGAITYYGYTF. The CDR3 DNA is TGTGCCAGCAGTGCTATGACAGGGGCCATTACCTACTATGGCTACACCTTC.

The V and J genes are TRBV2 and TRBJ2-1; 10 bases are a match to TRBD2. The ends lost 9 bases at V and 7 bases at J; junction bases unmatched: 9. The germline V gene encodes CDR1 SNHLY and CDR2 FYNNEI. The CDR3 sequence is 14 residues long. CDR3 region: CASKPGLARNEQFF. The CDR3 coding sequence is TGTGCCAGTAAACCGGGACTAGCGCGGAATGAGCAGTTCTTC.

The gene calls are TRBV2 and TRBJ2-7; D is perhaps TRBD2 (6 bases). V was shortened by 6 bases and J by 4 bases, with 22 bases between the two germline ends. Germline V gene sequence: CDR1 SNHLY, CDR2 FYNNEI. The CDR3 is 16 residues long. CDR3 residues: CASRGGGSSAEYEQYF. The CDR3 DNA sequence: TGTGCCAGCAGAGGAGGTGGGTCTAGCGCCGAGTACGAGCAGTACTTC.

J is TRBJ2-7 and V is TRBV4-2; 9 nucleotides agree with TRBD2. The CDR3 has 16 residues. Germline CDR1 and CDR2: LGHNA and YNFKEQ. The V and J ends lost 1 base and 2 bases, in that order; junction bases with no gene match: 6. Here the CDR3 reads CASSQGSGSGPYEQYF. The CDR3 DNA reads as TGTGCCAGCAGCCAAGGTAGCGGGAGCGGGCCCTACGAGCAGTACTTC.

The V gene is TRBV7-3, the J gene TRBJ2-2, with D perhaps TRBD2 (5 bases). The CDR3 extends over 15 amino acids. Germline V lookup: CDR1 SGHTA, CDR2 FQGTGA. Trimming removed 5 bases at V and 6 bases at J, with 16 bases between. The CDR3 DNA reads TGTGCCAGCAGCCATACTAGAGACGGGGCCGGGGAGCTGTTTTTT. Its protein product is CASSHTRDGAGELFF.

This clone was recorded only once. As DNA, the CDR3 is TGTGCCAGCAGTTCCCTCTCCGCTGGGGCCAACGTCCTGACTTTC. Translating gives CASSSLSAGANVLTF. The chain links TRBV27 to TRBJ2-6, with D hard to call. The CDR3 sequence is 15 residues long. The germline CDR1 and CDR2 sequences are MNHEY and SMNVEV (reference sequence). V was cut by 4 bases and J by 2 bases, with 9 bases left in between.

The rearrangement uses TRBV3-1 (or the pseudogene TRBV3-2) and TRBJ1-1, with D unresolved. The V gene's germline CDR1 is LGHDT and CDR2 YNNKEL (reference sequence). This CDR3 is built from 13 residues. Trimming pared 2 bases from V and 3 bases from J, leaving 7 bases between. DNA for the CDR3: TGTGCCAGCAGCCAATACCTAGACACTGAAGCTTTCTTT. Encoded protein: CASSQYLDTEAFF.

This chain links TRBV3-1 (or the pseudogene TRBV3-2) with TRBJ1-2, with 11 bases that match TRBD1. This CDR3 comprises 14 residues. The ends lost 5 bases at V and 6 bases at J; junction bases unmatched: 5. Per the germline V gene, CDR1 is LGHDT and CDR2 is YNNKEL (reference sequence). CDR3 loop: CASSGQGARDGYTF. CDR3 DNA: TGTGCCAGCAGCGGACAGGGGGCGCGCGATGGCTACACCTTC.

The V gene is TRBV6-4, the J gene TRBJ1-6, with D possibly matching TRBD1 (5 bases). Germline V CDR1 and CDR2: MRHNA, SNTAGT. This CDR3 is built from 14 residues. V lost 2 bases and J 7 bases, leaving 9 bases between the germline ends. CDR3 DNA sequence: TGTGCCAGCAGTGACGGGGGGTGGAATTCACCCCTCCACTTT. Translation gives CASSDGGWNSPLHF.

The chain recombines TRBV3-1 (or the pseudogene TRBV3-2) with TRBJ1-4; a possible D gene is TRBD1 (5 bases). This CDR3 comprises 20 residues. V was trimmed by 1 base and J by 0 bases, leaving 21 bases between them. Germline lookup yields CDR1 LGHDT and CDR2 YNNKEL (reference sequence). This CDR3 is CASSQATGISATATNEKLFF. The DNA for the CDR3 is TGTGCCAGCAGCCAAGCAACAGGCATTTCGGCGACTGCAACTAATGAAAAACTGTTTTTT.

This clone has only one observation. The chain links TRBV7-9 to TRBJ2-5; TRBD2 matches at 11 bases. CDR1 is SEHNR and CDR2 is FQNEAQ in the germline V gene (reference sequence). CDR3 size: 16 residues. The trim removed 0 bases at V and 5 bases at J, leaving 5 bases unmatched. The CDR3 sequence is CASSLASGRAVETQYF. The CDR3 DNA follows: TGTGCCAGCAGCTTAGCTAGCGGGAGGGCCGTGGAGACCCAGTACTTC.

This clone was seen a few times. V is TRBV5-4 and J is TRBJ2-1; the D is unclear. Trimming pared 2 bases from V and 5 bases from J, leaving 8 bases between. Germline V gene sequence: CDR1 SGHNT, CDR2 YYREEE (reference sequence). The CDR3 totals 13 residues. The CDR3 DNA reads TGTGCCAGCAGCTTAGACTGGGACAATGAGCAGTTCTTC. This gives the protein CASSLDWDNEQFF. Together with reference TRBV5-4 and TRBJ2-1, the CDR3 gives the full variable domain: ETGVTQSPTHLIKTRGQQVTLRCSSQSGHNTVSWYQQALGQGPQFIFQYYREEENGRGNFPPRFSGLQFPNYSSELNVNALELDDSALYLCASSLDWDNEQFFGPGTRLTVL.

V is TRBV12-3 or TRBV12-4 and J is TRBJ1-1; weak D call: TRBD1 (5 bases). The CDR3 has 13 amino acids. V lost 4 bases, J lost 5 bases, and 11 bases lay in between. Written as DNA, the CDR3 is TGTGCCAGCAGTTCCCGGGGGGGAACTGAAGCTTTCTTT. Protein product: CASSSRGGTEAFF.

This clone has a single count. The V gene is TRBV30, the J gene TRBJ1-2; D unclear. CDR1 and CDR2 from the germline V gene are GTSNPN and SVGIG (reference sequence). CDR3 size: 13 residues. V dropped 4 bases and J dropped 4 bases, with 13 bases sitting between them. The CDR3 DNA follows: TGTGCCTGGACGCCTCCCACAGTCTATGGCTACACCTTC. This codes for CAWTPPTVYGYTF.

The CDR3 is CASSRNRNTGELFF. In nucleotides, the CDR3 is TGTGCCAGCAGCCGTAACAGGAACACCGGGGAGCTGTTTTTT. The V call is TRBV5-6, the J call TRBJ2-2; no definite D call. Per the germline V gene, CDR1 is SGHDT and CDR2 is YYEEEE. The CDR3 loop spans 14 amino acids. Trimming left V 4 bases short and J 1 base short, with 8 bases between.

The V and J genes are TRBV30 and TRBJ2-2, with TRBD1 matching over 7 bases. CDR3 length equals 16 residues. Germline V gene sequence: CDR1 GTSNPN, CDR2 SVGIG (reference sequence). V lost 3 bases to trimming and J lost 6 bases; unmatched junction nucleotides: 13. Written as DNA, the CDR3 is TGTGCCTGGAGCCCCTCCCCGACAGGGTCGGCCGGGGAGCTGTTTTTT. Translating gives CAWSPSPTGSAGELFF.

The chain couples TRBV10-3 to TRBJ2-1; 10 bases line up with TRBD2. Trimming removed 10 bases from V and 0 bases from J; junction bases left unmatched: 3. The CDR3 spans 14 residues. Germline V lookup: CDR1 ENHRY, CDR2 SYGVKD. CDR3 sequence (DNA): TGTGCCACCCAGCGGGGGGGCTCCTACAATGAGCAGTTCTTC. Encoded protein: CATQRGGSYNEQFF.